A single sample gave rise to the 13 T cell receptor beta chains below, sequenced in a study of Ad26.COV2.S vaccination and SARS-CoV-2 variants. The assay was immunoSEQ multiplex PCR, and TCRdb's table has in-frame clones only and misses some. Altogether roughly 500,000 clones are present, approximately 88% being singletons, with the ten largest covering more than 10%. Treatment meaning: around 19 received Ad26.COV2.S at low or high dose, single or two shots; 5 received placebo; per-sample allocation not given. After the first vaccine or placebo injection, samples were drawn on day 63. The specimen comprised peripheral blood, sampled in a trial of Ad26.COV2.S vaccine versus placebo. These TCRs come from a person aged 18-65 years who received the Ad26.COV2.S COVID-19 vaccine or a placebo.

A single count supports this clone. The chain links TRBV7-9 to TRBJ1-1; tentatively, D is TRBD1 (6 bases). V shed 1 base and J shed 2 bases, with 11 bases lying between them. The CDR3 loop spans 15 amino acids. Germline V gene data show CDR1 as SEHNR and CDR2 as FQNEAQ (reference sequence). For the CDR3, the DNA is TGTGCCAGCAGCTTAGTATCAGGGGAAAACACTGAAGCTTTCTTT. Its protein is CASSLVSGENTEAFF.

V gene TRBV28 combines with J gene TRBJ1-5, with a weak D call TRBD1 (6 bases). CDR1 is MDHEN and CDR2 is SYDVKM in the germline V gene. This CDR3 region has 16 residues. The V end lost 7 bases, the J end lost 4 bases, and 20 bases lay between the germline ends. The CDR3 region has the DNA TGTGCCAGCAAAAGGTCTGGGGGGGGCCCAAATCAGCCCCAGCATTTT. This codes for CASKRSGGGPNQPQHF.

The J gene is TRBJ1-6, the V gene TRBV11-3; 7 bases match TRBD1. V dropped 6 bases and J dropped 11; count of bases not matched to a gene: 7. CDR3 length: 13 amino acids. Germline V gene lookup returns CDR1 SGHNT and CDR2 YENEEA. The CDR3 here is CASSETGSAPLHF. In DNA, the CDR3 is TGTGCCAGCAGTGAGACAGGGAGTGCACCCCTCCACTTT. The variable domain in full, with the rest retrieved from reference TRBV11-3 and TRBJ1-6, is EAGVVQSPRYKIIEKKQPVAFWCNPISGHNTLYWYLQNLGQGPELLIRYENEEAVDDSQLPKDRFSAERLKGVDSTLKIQPAELGDSAVYLCASSETGSAPLHFGNGTRLTVT.

As regards this clone: The same CDR3 is also encoded by other DNA sequences in this sample. The chain couples TRBV29-1 to TRBJ2-5; no clear D gene. V lost 2 bases and J 5 bases, leaving 3 bases between the germline ends. CDR1 is SQVTM, CDR2 ANQGSEA, per germline. CDR3 length: 10 amino acids. CDR3 sequence reads: CSVERETQYF. CDR3 DNA sequence: TGCAGCGTTGAACGGGAGACCCAGTACTTC.

The rearrangement uses TRBV28 and TRBJ1-2; 7 bases map to TRBD1. The trim removed 3 bases at V and 4 bases at J, leaving 8 bases unmatched. The CDR3 is made up of 15 amino acids. Looked up from germline, CDR1 is MDHEN and CDR2 is SYDVKM. The CDR3 here is CASSLGQTRSYGYTF. CDR3 DNA sequence: TGTGCCAGCAGTTTGGGACAGACTCGCTCCTATGGCTACACCTTC.

The J gene is TRBJ2-7, the V gene TRBV7-6; weak D call: TRBD2 (5 bases). The CDR3 sequence is 17 residues long. Germline V lookup: CDR1 SGHVS, CDR2 FNYEAQ. The V end was cut by 0 bases, the J end by 2 bases, with 17 bases between. The CDR3 protein is CASSLAAGKTSTYEQYF. CDR3 nucleotides: TGTGCCAGCAGCTTAGCCGCGGGTAAGACTTCCACCTACGAGCAGTACTTC.

This chain connects TRBV6-2 or TRBV6-3 to TRBJ2-7; maybe TRBD1 (5 bases). V was clipped by 5 bases and J by 2 bases, with 7 bases between them. From germline, CDR1 is MNHEY and CDR2 SVGEGT. This CDR3 has 12 residues. The CDR3 loop is CASSPQAYEQYF. Here the CDR3 DNA reads TGTGCCAGCAGTCCACAGGCCTACGAGCAGTACTTC.

This chain connects TRBV11-2 to TRBJ2-3, with D possibly being TRBD1 (5 bases). This CDR3 comprises 14 residues. From germline, CDR1 is SGHAT and CDR2 FQNNGV. Between the trimmed V and J ends, which lost 0 bases and 10 bases, there was a span of 14 bases. CDR3 nucleotide sequence: TGTGCCAGCAGCTTAGATACGACAGTCGGGTCGCAGTATTTT. This translates into CASSLDTTVGSQYF.

This chain connects TRBV6-2 or TRBV6-3 to TRBJ2-7; no firm D call. Germline values: CDR1 MNHEY, CDR2 SVGEGT. The CDR3 loop spans 12 amino acids. Trimming stripped 4 bases from V and 0 bases from J, with 4 bases between. Here the CDR3 reads CASSSDSYEQYF. The DNA of the CDR3 is TGTGCCAGCAGTTCCGACTCCTACGAGCAGTACTTC.

The V call is TRBV9, the J call TRBJ2-2; 8 bases are a match to TRBD2. Germline V gene data show CDR1 as SGDLS and CDR2 as YYNGEE. This CDR3 contains 15 residues. The V gene end was trimmed by 0 bases and the J gene end by 13 bases; junction bases not matched to a gene: 11. This CDR3 reads CASSVGPSGRMRLFF. The CDR3 nucleotides are TGTGCCAGCAGCGTAGGTCCCAGCGGGAGAATGAGGCTGTTTTTT.

The V gene is TRBV25-1, the J gene TRBJ2-1, with 7 bases that match TRBD1. Per the germline V gene, CDR1 is MGHDK and CDR2 is SYGVNS. The CDR3 has 14 residues. Trimming cost V 7 bases and J 9 bases; bases outside gene matches: 12. Here the CDR3 DNA reads TGTGCCAGCACCTTAACAACAGGGGTGGGTGAGCAGTTCTTC. It translates to CASTLTTGVGEQFF.

This clone is a singleton in its sample. The chain recombines TRBV11-1 with TRBJ2-3, with 7 bases lining up with TRBD1. This CDR3 region has 13 residues. Germline V CDR1 and CDR2: SGHAT, FQDESV (reference sequence). With V trimmed by 3 bases and J by 6 bases, 3 bases remained unmatched. CDR3 sequence (DNA): TGTGCCAGCAGCTTGACAGGGATCGATACGCAGTATTTT. Its protein product is CASSLTGIDTQYF.

The chain uses TRBV28 and TRBJ1-1, with D perhaps matching TRBD1 (6 bases). V gave up 5 bases and J gave up 11 bases, with 21 bases separating them. This CDR3 comprises 14 residues. Germline loops: CDR1 MDHEN, CDR2 SYDVKM. Here the CDR3 DNA reads TGTGCCAGCAGTACGGACACAGGGTTGGCTGGGGCTTTCTTT. Translating gives CASSTDTGLAGAFF.